The rows below give T cell receptor beta chains drawn from one sample of a study of human T cells and chemical hapten exposure. Using its own MiXCR run on the RACE reads, TCRdb lists one record per CDR3 protein. The table includes approximately 260,000 distinct CDR3 sequences, around 7.7% detected once. The material sequenced was whole blood, taken in connection with sensitization to the hapten diphenylcyclopropenone (DPC). These receptors were collected from a man younger than 30 with alopecia areata. Some clones in this sample may be carry-over from other donors' samples. Both conserved end residues are part of each CDR3. D genes are given only for firm matches. Only part of the rows carry a size: once, few, many, or a class if the clone is expanded.

J | V | size | D | DNA | CDR3
TRBJ1-3 | TRBV20-1 | - | - | TGCAGTGCTATTGTCGGGGAGATGGGAAACACCATATATTTT | CSAIVGEMGNTIYF
TRBJ1-5 | TRBV2 | few | TRBD1 | TGTGCCAGCAGCGAGGGACAGGGCGCCTTTGGGCCCCAGCATTTT | CASSEGQGAFGPQHF
TRBJ2-5 | TRBV11-2 | few | - | TGTGCCAGCAGCCTTGGGGTGGTGGGCCGACCCCTTCCACAAGAGACCCAGTACTTC | CASSLGVVGRPLPQETQYF
TRBJ2-2 | TRBV15 | - | TRBD1 | TGTGCCACCAGCAGAGATCGACAGGGCCCCGGGGAGCTGTTTTTT | CATSRDRQGPGELFF
TRBJ1-2 | TRBV6-2/TRBV6-3 | - | - | TGTGCCAGCAGTTACTATCAGATATTGGACTATGGCTACACCTTC | CASSYYQILDYGYTF
TRBJ2-3 | TRBV7-8 | - | - | TGTGCCAGCAGCTACGAGGGTGGCACAGATACGCAGTATTTT | CASSYEGGTDTQYF
TRBJ1-1 | TRBV7-2 | - | - | TGTGCCAGCAGCTTAGGCGGAACTATGAACACTGAAGCTTTCTTT | CASSLGGTMNTEAFF
TRBJ1-5 | TRBV9 | few | - | TGTGCCAGCAGCGTAGGAGGGGTCGGCAATCAGCCCCAGCATTTT | CASSVGGVGNQPQHF
TRBJ1-2 | TRBV12-3/TRBV12-4 | few | TRBD1 | TGTGCCAGCAGTTCAGAACTAGACAGGGCTAACTATGGCTACACCTTC | CASSSELDRANYGYTF
TRBJ2-5 | TRBV20-1 | few | TRBD1 | TGCAGTGCTACACACCCGACAGGGGGTCCGCAAGAGACCCAGTACTTC | CSATHPTGGPQETQYF